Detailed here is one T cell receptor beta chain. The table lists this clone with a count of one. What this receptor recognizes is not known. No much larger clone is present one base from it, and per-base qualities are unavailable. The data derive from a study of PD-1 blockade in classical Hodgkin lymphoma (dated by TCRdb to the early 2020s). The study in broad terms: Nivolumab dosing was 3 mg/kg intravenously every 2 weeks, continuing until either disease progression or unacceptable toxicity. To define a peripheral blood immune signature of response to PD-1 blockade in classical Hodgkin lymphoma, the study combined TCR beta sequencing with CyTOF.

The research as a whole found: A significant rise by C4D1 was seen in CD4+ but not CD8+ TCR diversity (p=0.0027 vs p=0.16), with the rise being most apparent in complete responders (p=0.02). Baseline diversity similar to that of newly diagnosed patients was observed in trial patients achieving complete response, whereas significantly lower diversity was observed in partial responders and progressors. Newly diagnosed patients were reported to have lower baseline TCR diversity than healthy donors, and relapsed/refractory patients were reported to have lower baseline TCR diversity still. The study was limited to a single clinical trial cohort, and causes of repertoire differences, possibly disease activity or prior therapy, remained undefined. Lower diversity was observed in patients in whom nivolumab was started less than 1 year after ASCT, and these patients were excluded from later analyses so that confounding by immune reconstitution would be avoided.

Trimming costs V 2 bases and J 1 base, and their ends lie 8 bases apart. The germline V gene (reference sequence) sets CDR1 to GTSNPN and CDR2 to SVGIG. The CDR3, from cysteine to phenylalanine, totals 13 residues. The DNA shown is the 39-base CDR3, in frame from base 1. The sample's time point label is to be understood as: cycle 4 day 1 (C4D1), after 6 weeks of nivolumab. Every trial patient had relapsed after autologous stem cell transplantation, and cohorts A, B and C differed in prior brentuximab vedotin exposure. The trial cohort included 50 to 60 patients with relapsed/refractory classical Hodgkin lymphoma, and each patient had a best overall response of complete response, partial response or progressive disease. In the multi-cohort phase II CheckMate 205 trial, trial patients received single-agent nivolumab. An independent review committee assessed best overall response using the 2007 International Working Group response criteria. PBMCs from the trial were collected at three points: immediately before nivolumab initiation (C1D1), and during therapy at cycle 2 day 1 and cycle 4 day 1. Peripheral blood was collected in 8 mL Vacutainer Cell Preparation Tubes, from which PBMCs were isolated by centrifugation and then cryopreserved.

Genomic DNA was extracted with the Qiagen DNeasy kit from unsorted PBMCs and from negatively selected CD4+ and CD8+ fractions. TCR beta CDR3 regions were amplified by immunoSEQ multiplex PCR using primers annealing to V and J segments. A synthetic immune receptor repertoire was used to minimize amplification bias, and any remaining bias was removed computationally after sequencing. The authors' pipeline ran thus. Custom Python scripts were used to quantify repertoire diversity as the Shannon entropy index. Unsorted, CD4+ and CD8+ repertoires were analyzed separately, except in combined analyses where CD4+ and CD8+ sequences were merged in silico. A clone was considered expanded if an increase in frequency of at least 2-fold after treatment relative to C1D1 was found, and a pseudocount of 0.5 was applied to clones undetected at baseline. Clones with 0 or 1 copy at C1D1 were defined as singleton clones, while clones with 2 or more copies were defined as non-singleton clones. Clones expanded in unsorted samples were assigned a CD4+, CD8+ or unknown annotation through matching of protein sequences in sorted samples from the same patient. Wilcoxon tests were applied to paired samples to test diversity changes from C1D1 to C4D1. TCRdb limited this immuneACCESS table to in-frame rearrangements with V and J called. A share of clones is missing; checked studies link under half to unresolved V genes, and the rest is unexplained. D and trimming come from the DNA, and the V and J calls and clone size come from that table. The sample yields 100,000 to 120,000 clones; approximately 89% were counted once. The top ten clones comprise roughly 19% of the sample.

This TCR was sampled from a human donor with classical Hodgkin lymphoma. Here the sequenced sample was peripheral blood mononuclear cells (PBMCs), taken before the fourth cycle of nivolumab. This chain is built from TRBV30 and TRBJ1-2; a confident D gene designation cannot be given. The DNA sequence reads TGTGCCTGGAGTAGTGGAAATAACTATGGCTACACCTTC. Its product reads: CAWSSGNNYGYTF.